One sample yielded the 9 T cell receptor beta chains listed below, sequenced in a study of PD-1 blockade in mismatch repair-deficient tumors. The protocol was immunoSEQ multiplex PCR, while the TCRdb copy is restricted to in-frame clones and leaves out a portion. This sample has around 68,000 clones, with around four fifths found just once. The sequencing used peripheral blood, collected 2 weeks after starting pembrolizumab. These receptors originate from an adult with mismatch repair-deficient cancer.

This clone was detected once. The chain joins TRBV6-6 to TRBJ1-2; weak D call: TRBD1 (6 bases). This CDR3 has 12 residues. Trimming cost V 8 bases and J 2 bases, with 9 bases left between them. The germline V gene encodes CDR1 MNHNY and CDR2 SVGAGI (reference sequence). The DNA of the CDR3 is TGTGCCAGCGGGAGGGGGAACTATGGCTACACCTTC. Translated: CASGRGNYGYTF.

This chain uses TRBV6-4 with TRBJ2-7; perhaps TRBD2 as D (5 bases). Trimming cost V 9 bases and J 2 bases, with 11 bases left between them. The CDR3 sequence is 12 residues long. Germline CDR1 is MRHNA and CDR2 is SNTAGT. CDR3 DNA sequence: TGTGCCAGAGATAGCGATCCCTACGAGCAGTACTTC. This sequence encodes CARDSDPYEQYF.

On this clone itself: At one end, the junction sequence differs from germline, possibly due to a read error. The CDR3 nucleotides read TGTGCCTGGGGGGGGAGCGGGAGTCGCCCCTTCTTC. Protein: CAWGGSGSRPFF. The chain couples TRBV30 to TRBJ2-7, with 8 bases aligning to TRBD2. The germline gives CDR1 GTSNPN, CDR2 SVGIG (reference sequence). CDR3 length equals 12 residues.

Within the sample, this clone is medium-sized. The CDR3 spells CASSPRSSYEQYF. Here the CDR3 DNA reads TGTGCCAGCAGTCCAAGGAGCTCCTACGAGCAGTACTTC. The V and J genes are TRBV27 and TRBJ2-7; D not certain. This CDR3 is 13 amino acids long. CDR1 is MNHEY and CDR2 is SMNVEV in the germline V gene (reference sequence). Between the trimmed V and J ends, which lost 5 bases and 0 bases, there was a span of 8 bases.

This clone was counted between two and nine times. J is TRBJ1-5 and V is TRBV5-5; no clear D gene. This CDR3 comprises 14 residues. Trimming removed 0 bases at V and 3 bases at J, with 7 bases between. Germline V gives CDR1 SGHKS, CDR2 YYEKEE (reference sequence). CDR3 in amino acids: CASSLGSLNQPQHF. The CDR3 DNA sequence: TGTGCCAGCAGCTTGGGCAGCCTCAATCAGCCCCAGCATTTT.

The chain is built from TRBV19 and TRBJ1-1; possible D gene TRBD1, 5 bases. The length of the CDR3 is 13 residues. Per germline, CDR1 LNHDA and CDR2 SQIVND (reference sequence). Trimming took 7 bases from V and 1 from J, leaving 10 bases between them. The CDR3 protein is CASKGRENTEAFF. DNA for the CDR3: TGTGCCAGTAAGGGCAGGGAGAACACTGAAGCTTTCTTT.

This clone was counted once. J is TRBJ2-7 and V is TRBV9; 11 bases agree with TRBD2. The CDR3 runs to 15 residues. Looked up from germline, CDR1 is SGDLS and CDR2 is YYNGEE. Losses at the gene ends were 0 bases for V and 7 bases for J; bases not matched to a gene: 6. In nucleotides, the CDR3 is TGTGCCAGCAGCGTAGGTAGCGGGAGGGTTGGGGAGCAGTACTTC. Its translation is CASSVGSGRVGEQYF.

V usage is TRBV30 and J usage is TRBJ2-1, with TRBD2 identical over 13 bases. This CDR3 is built from 18 residues. Germline-derived CDR1 and CDR2 are GTSNPN and SVGIG (reference sequence). The J segment lost 7 bases and the V segment lost 2 bases, leaving 14 bases of the junction unmatched. CDR3 bases: TGTGCCTGGAGTAGACTAGCGGGGGGTCCGGGAATGAGAAATGAGCAGTTCTTC. This encodes CAWSRLAGGPGMRNEQFF.

This rearrangement joins TRBV6-1 to TRBJ2-5; D remains unclear. Germline CDR1 MNHNS, CDR2 SASEGT. This CDR3 has 11 residues. The ends were cut back, 2 bases at V and 5 bases at J, with 3 bases in the middle. The CDR3 reads CASSERETQYF. DNA of the CDR3: TGTGCCAGCAGTGAAAGGGAGACCCAGTACTTC.